These 21 T cell receptor beta chains came from one sample sequenced in a study of T cell responses to AZD1222 COVID-19 vaccine. TCRdb keeps only in-frame clones here, not all; method: immunoSEQ multiplex PCR. The profile shows about 110,000 clones, 87% of them singletons. The sequenced sample was peripheral blood, obtained 28 days after the second AZD1222 dose. The origin of the receptors is an adult who received the AZD1222 COVID-19 vaccine.

The V gene is TRBV5-1, the J gene TRBJ2-5; 13 bases are shared with TRBD2. Trimming removed 4 bases from V and 5 bases from J; junction bases left unmatched: 5. Per germline, CDR1 SGHRS and CDR2 YFSETQ. This CDR3 has 15 amino acids. The CDR3 loop reads CASSLLAGGGETQYF. CDR3 in DNA: TGCGCCAGCAGCCTACTAGCGGGAGGGGGCGAGACCCAGTACTTC.

This clone has a handful of counts. This sequence joins TRBV7-9 and TRBJ1-5; D may be TRBD1 (6 bases). V lost 4 bases and J 2 bases, leaving 9 bases between the germline ends. CDR3 length: 14 amino acids. Germline CDR1 is SEHNR and CDR2 is FQNEAQ (reference sequence). This CDR3 is CASSWEGGNQPQHF. The CDR3 DNA is TGTGCCAGCAGCTGGGAGGGGGGCAATCAGCCCCAGCATTTT.

This chain connects TRBV5-5 to TRBJ2-7; D possibly corresponds to TRBD1 (5 bases). The germline CDR1 and CDR2 sequences are SGHKS and YYEKEE (reference sequence). The CDR3 loop spans 15 amino acids. The germline V and J ends were trimmed by 0 bases and 4 bases, with 14 bases remaining between them. CDR3: CASSLAVRVRYEQYF. CDR3 sequence (DNA): TGTGCCAGCAGCTTGGCCGTCAGGGTAAGGTACGAGCAGTACTTC.

V gene TRBV29-1 combines with J gene TRBJ2-5; 7 positions match TRBD2. Germline V gene lookup returns CDR1 SQVTM and CDR2 ANQGSEA. V shed 0 bases and J 5 bases; nucleotides not matched to a gene: 9. The CDR3 totals 15 residues. In nucleotides, the CDR3 is TGCAGCGTTGAAGAGGGGAGGGGCCGCGTGGAGACCCAGTACTTC. Translation gives CSVEEGRGRVETQYF.

This sequence joins TRBV15 and TRBJ1-6, with TRBD1 matching 7 bases. The CDR3 totals 14 residues. Germline CDR1 is LNHNV and CDR2 is YYDKDF (reference sequence). J gave up 9 bases and V 3 bases, and 5 bases lay outside the gene matches. The DNA of the CDR3 is TGTGCCACCAGCAGGGGACAGAGTCGTTCACCCCTCCACTTT. The encoded protein is CATSRGQSRSPLHF. The entire variable domain, with the rest obtained from reference TRBV15 and TRBJ1-6, is as follows: DAMVIQNPRYQVTQFGKPVTLSCSQTLNHNVMYWYQQKSSQAPKLLFHYYDKDFNNEADTPDNFQSRRPNTSFCFLDIRSPGLGDTAMYLCATSRGQSRSPLHFGNGTRLTVT.

V gene TRBV7-6 combines with J gene TRBJ2-3; D unclear. The CDR3 totals 17 residues. Germline lookup yields CDR1 SGHVS and CDR2 FNYEAQ. V lost 3 bases and J lost 1, with 17 bases in between. The CDR3 sequence: CASSLGSRLVGTDTQYF. CDR3 DNA: TGTGCCAGCAGCTTGGGGTCTCGTTTGGTGGGCACAGATACGCAGTATTTT.

The chain is built from TRBV5-1 and TRBJ2-2; D gene unclear. This CDR3 region has 15 residues. V lost 5 bases, J lost 4 bases, and 15 bases lay in between. Germline V lookup: CDR1 SGHRS, CDR2 YFSETQ. CDR3 region: CASSLPGLPTGELFF. In DNA, the CDR3 is TGCGCCAGCAGTTTGCCGGGTCTCCCCACCGGGGAGCTGTTTTTT.

This chain links TRBV27 with TRBJ1-4, with TRBD1 matching over 7 bases. With V trimmed by 5 bases and J by 7 bases, 13 bases remained unmatched. The V gene's germline CDR1 is MNHEY and CDR2 SMNVEV (reference sequence). The CDR3 loop spans 16 amino acids. CDR3 DNA sequence: TGTGCCAGCAGTCCGACTCCGGACAGGAGGGGTGAAAAACTGTTTTTT. It encodes CASSPTPDRRGEKLFF.

There are a few counts of this clone. The chain has TRBV30 and TRBJ1-5; tentatively, D is TRBD1 (6 bases). The CDR3 extends over 16 amino acids. Germline CDR1 and CDR2: GTSNPN and SVGIG (reference sequence). Between the trimmed V and J ends, which lost 4 bases and 3 bases, there was a span of 19 bases. CDR3 DNA sequence: TGTGCCTGGACCCGTCCGGGGGCAGCTAACAATCAGCCCCAGCATTTT. Protein product: CAWTRPGAANNQPQHF.

Notes on this clone: One end of the junction fails to match germline, which may point to a read error. The chain links TRBV6-4 to TRBJ1-2; tentative D call: TRBD1 (6 bases). CDR1 is MRHNA and CDR2 is SNTAGT in the germline V gene. This CDR3 spans 15 amino acids. As DNA, the CDR3 is TGTGCCAGCAGTGACCCTGGCCAGGGGAACTATGGCTACACCTTT. Residues: CASSDPGQGNYGYTF.

The chain uses TRBV7-3 and TRBJ1-4; perhaps TRBD1 as D (5 bases). The germline V and J ends were trimmed by 2 bases and 1 base, with 11 bases remaining between them. Germline V gene lookup returns CDR1 SGHTA and CDR2 FQGTGA. The CDR3 runs 16 residues. CDR3 DNA sequence: TGTGCCAGCAGCTTAGTCGAGCAGGGAACTAATGAAAAACTGTTTTTT. Translation gives CASSLVEQGTNEKLFF.

This CDR3 is CASSIGQMVGRQPQHF. The DNA for the CDR3 is TGTGCCAGTAGTATTGGACAGATGGTAGGGCGACAGCCCCAGCATTTT. This chain links TRBV19 with TRBJ1-5; tentative D call: TRBD1 (6 bases). V lost 3 bases and J 7 bases, leaving 19 bases between the germline ends. Looked up from germline, CDR1 is LNHDA and CDR2 is SQIVND (reference sequence). The CDR3 loop spans 16 amino acids.

This chain joins TRBV7-9 and TRBJ2-5; either TRBD1 or TRBD2 may fit D (5 bases each). The CDR3 spans 16 residues. Germline V CDR1 and CDR2: SEHNR, FQNEAQ (reference sequence). Trimming cost V 5 bases and J 5 bases, with 21 bases left between them. The CDR3 sequence: CASSRPTGPTRETQYF. The CDR3 DNA reads TGTGCCAGCAGCCGCCCTACGGGACCCACGAGGGAGACCCAGTACTTC.

This clone was observed once. The J gene is TRBJ1-5, the V gene TRBV19; 9 bases are a match to TRBD1. The germline gives CDR1 LNHDA, CDR2 SQIVND (reference sequence). The junction had 4 bases not matched to a gene; V was cut back by 4 bases and J by 0 bases. This CDR3 is built from 16 residues. CDR3 nucleotides: TGTGCCAGTAGTAAAATACAGGGGGCTAGCAATCAGCCCCAGCATTTT. Translated, it gives CASSKIQGASNQPQHF.

The gene calls are TRBV9 and TRBJ1-2, with 8 bases matching TRBD1. CDR1 and CDR2 (germline): SGDLS, YYNGEE. This CDR3 has 17 amino acids. The V segment lost 4 bases and the J segment 2 bases; nucleotides outside the gene matches: 13. Here the CDR3 DNA reads TGTGCCAGCAGCCCTTTGACAGGGGACGCAAGCAACTATGGCTACACCTTC. This translates into CASSPLTGDASNYGYTF.

This clone was seen only once. The CDR3 nucleotides are TGTGCCAGTACTCACAGTGATAACTATGGCTACACCTTC. Protein: CASTHSDNYGYTF. The chain recombines TRBV19 with TRBJ1-2; D is unclear. The germline V gene encodes CDR1 LNHDA and CDR2 SQIVND (reference sequence). The CDR3 extends over 13 amino acids. Trimming removed 7 bases at V and 1 base at J, with 10 bases between.

This chain joins TRBV6-5 and TRBJ1-2; D gene unclear. The germline V gene encodes CDR1 MNHEY and CDR2 SVGAGI. This CDR3 is 16 amino acids long. Trimming left V 0 bases short and J 4 bases short, with 15 bases between. The CDR3 is CASSYSSSAGSYGYTF. The CDR3 region has the DNA TGTGCCAGCAGTTACTCGAGTTCAGCGGGTAGCTATGGCTACACCTTC.

This clone was seen a few times. The V gene is TRBV19, the J gene TRBJ2-3; D gene unclear. V lost 2 bases and J 3 bases, leaving 9 bases between the germline ends. Germline assignment: CDR1 LNHDA and CDR2 SQIVND (reference sequence). The CDR3 consists of 14 residues. CDR3 nucleotides: TGTGCCAGTAGTATATCTGGGTTAACAGATACGCAGTATTTT. Translating it yields CASSISGLTDTQYF.

A single count supports this clone. The rearrangement joins TRBV12-3 or TRBV12-4 to TRBJ1-1; D unresolved. V gave up 3 bases and J gave up 10 bases, with 12 bases separating them. There are 12 residues in the CDR3. CDR3 in amino acids: CASSLAAEGAFF. The CDR3 DNA sequence: TGTGCCAGCAGTTTGGCGGCCGAGGGAGCTTTCTTT.

This clone was seen only once. The chain recombines TRBV28 with TRBJ2-4; 15 nucleotides match TRBD2. After removal of 5 bases from V and 1 base from J, the junction contained 6 bases not matched to a gene. CDR3 length equals 18 residues. Germline CDR1 and CDR2: MDHEN and SYDVKM. The CDR3 region has the DNA TGTGCCAGCAGTGGACTAGCGGGAGGGGTCGGGGCCAAAAACATTCAGTACTTC. Translated: CASSGLAGGVGAKNIQYF.

This chain connects TRBV30 to TRBJ2-2; D is perhaps TRBD1 (5 bases). Per the germline V gene, CDR1 is GTSNPN and CDR2 is SVGIG (reference sequence). V lost 2 bases to trimming and J lost 5 bases, with 9 bases between them. The CDR3 has 13 amino acids. CDR3 sequence: CAWSSAGTGELFF. DNA of the CDR3: TGTGCCTGGAGTTCAGCAGGGACCGGGGAGCTGTTTTTT.